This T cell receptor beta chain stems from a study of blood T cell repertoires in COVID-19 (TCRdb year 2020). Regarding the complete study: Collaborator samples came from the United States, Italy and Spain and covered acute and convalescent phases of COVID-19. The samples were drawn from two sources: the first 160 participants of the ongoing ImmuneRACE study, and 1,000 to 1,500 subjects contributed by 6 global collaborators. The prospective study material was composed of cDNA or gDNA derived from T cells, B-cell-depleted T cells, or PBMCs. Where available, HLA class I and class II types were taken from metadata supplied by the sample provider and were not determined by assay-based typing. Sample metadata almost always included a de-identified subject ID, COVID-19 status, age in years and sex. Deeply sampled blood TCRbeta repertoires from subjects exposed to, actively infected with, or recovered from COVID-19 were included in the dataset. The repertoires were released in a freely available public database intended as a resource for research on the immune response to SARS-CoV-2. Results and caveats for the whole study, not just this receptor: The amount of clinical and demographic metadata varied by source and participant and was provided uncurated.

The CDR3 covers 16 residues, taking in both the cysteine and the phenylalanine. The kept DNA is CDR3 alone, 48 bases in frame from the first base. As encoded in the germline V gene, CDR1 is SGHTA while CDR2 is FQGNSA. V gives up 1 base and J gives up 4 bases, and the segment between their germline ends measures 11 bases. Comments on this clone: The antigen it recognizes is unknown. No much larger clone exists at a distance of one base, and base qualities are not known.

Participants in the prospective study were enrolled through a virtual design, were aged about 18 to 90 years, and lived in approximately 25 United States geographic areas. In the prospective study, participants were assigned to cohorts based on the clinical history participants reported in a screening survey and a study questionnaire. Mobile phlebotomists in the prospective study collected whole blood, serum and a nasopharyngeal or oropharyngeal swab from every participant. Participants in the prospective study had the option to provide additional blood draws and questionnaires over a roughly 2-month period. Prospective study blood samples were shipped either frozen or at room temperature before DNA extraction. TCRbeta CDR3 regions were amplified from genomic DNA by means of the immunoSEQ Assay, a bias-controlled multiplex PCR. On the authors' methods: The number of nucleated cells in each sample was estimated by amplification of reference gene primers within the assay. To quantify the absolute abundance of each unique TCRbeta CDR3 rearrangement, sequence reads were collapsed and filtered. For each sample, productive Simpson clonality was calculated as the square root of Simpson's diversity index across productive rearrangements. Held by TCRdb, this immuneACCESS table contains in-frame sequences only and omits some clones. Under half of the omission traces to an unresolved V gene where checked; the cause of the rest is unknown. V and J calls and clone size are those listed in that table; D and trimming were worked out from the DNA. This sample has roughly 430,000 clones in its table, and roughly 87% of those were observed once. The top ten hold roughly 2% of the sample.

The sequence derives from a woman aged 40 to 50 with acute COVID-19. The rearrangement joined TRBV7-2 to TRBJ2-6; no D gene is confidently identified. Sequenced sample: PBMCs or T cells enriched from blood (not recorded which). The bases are TGTGCCAGCAGCTTAGGATCTGGCCCCGGGGCCAACGTCCTGACTTTC. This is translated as CASSLGSGPGANVLTF.